This record covers a single T cell receptor (beta chain). The sample originates from a study of blood T cell repertoires in COVID-19. Overall study context: Collection of acute and convalescent COVID-19 samples took place in the United States, Italy and Spain. T cells, B-cell-depleted T cells, or PBMCs provided the cDNA or gDNA that served as material.

Generated by immunoSEQ multiplex PCR, the TCRdb table keeps only in-frame clones and is missing some. The top ten hold under 3% of the sample, which has 150,000 to 200,000 clones, 80% to 85% seen once. Material for sequencing was peripheral blood. This TCR was sampled from a human donor with acute or convalescent COVID-19. The donor label of this sample is uncertain.

The CDR3: CASSLQGYQETQYF. CDR3 DNA sequence: TGTGCCAGCAGCTTACAGGGGTACCAAGAGACCCAGTACTTC. This chain connects TRBV7-2 to TRBJ2-5; a possible D gene is TRBD1 (6 bases). The CDR3 consists of 14 residues. The ends were cut back, 2 bases at V and 0 bases at J, with 7 bases in the middle. CDR1 and CDR2 from the germline V gene are SGHTA and FQGNSA. Based on the CDR3 plus reference TRBV7-2 and TRBJ2-5, the full variable domain is GAGVSQSPSNKVTEKGKDVELRCDPISGHTALYWYRQSLGQGLEFLIYFQGNSAPDKSGLPSDRFSAERTGGSVSTLTIQRTQQEDSAVYLCASSLQGYQETQYFGPGTRLLVL.